These T cell receptor beta chains were read from a single sample in a study of early T cells in non-severe SARS-CoV-2 infection. MiXCR, run by TCRdb on the 5' RACE reads, gives a single entry per CDR3 protein. This repertoire shows approximately 70,000 distinct CDR3 sequences, around 13% found once; its top ten account for roughly 1.2%. Sequencing was carried out using whole blood. All receptors come from an adult who was a healthcare worker with PCR-confirmed SARS-CoV-2 infection or an uninfected control (not recorded which). The CDR3 runs from the conserved cysteine through the conserved F or W. A D gene is named only where the DNA matches it firmly. For some rows the clone size is stated as once, few or many, or as a class when expanded; others skip it.

CSVDGLAGTQDEQFF	TGCAGCGTTGATGGACTAGCGGGGACCCAGGATGAGCAGTTCTTC	TRBJ2-1	TRBD2	few	TRBV29-1
CASSLMSQGTDTQYF	TGTGCCAGCAGTTTAATGTCGCAGGGGACAGATACGCAGTATTTT	TRBJ2-3	.	many	TRBV27
CSVNRDGPNYGYTF	TGCAGCGTTAACCGGGACGGACCTAACTATGGCTACACCTTC	TRBJ1-2	.	.	TRBV29-1
CASSEIKASGISSQEEQFF	TGTGCCAGCAGCGAAATAAAGGCTAGCGGGATCTCTTCCCAAGAGGAGCAGTTCTTC	TRBJ2-1	TRBD2	few	TRBV27
CASTEPGQDGNEQFF	TGCGCCAGCACCGAGCCGGGACAGGACGGCAATGAGCAGTTCTTC	TRBJ2-1	TRBD1	many	TRBV10-2
CASSTGQGGYEQYF	TGTGCCAGCAGCACCGGACAGGGGGGTTACGAGCAGTACTTC	TRBJ2-7	TRBD1	many	TRBV13
CASSFSGTGVTGELFF	TGTGCCAGCAGTTTCTCCGGGACAGGGGTTACCGGGGAGCTGTTTTTT	TRBJ2-2	TRBD1	many	TRBV27
CASSLKFWGTSSYNEQFF	TGTGCCAGCAGTTTAAAATTTTGGGGGACTAGCTCCTACAATGAGCAGTTCTTC	TRBJ2-1	TRBD2	many	TRBV27
CASSLRVGEPQHF	TGTGCCAGCAGCTTGAGGGTAGGGGAGCCCCAGCATTTT	TRBJ1-5	.	many	TRBV7-2
CASSLSGTRNTGELFF	TGTGCCAGCAGCCTATCCGGGACGAGGAACACCGGGGAGCTGTTTTTT	TRBJ2-2	.	many	TRBV5-5
CSAAAGVGNEQFF	TGCAGCGCCGCTGCGGGAGTAGGGAATGAGCAGTTCTTC	TRBJ2-1	TRBD2	many	TRBV29-1
CASSYSGDSSYEQYF	TGTGCCAGCAGTTACTCAGGAGACAGCTCCTACGAGCAGTACTTC	TRBJ2-7	.	.	TRBV6-5
CSVEAQYNEQFF	TGCAGCGTTGAAGCACAGTACAATGAGCAGTTCTTC	TRBJ2-1	.	.	TRBV29-1
CAWSLTGGANEQYF	TGTGCCTGGAGCCTGACAGGGGGCGCGAACGAGCAGTACTTC	TRBJ2-7	TRBD1	many	TRBV30
CASSKTTGTGAFF	TGTGCCAGCAGTAAAACCACAGGGACGGGGGCTTTCTTT	TRBJ1-1	.	many	TRBV12-3/TRBV12-4
CASSSELASNTGELFF	TGTGCCAGCAGCTCCGAACTAGCGTCGAACACCGGGGAGCTGTTTTTT	TRBJ2-2	TRBD2	many	TRBV11-3
CASSSTGGPLHF	TGTGCCAGCAGTTCAACAGGGGGTCCCCTCCACTTT	TRBJ1-6	TRBD1	many	TRBV27
CSAPGSGPGEQFF	TGCAGCGCTCCGGGGTCGGGCCCAGGGGAGCAGTTCTTC	TRBJ2-1	.	.	TRBV29-1
CASSFRAKETQYF	TGTGCCAGCAGTTTCAGGGCGAAAGAGACCCAGTACTTC	TRBJ2-5	.	.	TRBV28
CARDTRDRGRAEQYF	TGTGCCAGGGACACTAGGGACAGGGGACGGGCCGAGCAGTACTTC	TRBJ2-7	TRBD1	many	TRBV28
CASSPPNSGSGELFF	TGTGCCAGCTCACCACCAAACAGCGGGTCCGGGGAGCTGTTTTTT	TRBJ2-2	.	many	TRBV18
CASSYSTTYEQYF	TGTGCCAGCAGTTACTCGACCACCTACGAGCAGTACTTC	TRBJ2-7	.	many	TRBV6-2/TRBV6-3
CAIRTTLQGNHEQYF	TGTGCCATCAGGACCACTTTACAGGGTAATCACGAGCAGTACTTC	TRBJ2-7	.	few	TRBV10-3
CASSPDRGRYEQYF	TGTGCCAGCAGCCCGGACAGGGGGAGATACGAGCAGTACTTC	TRBJ2-7	TRBD1	.	TRBV11-2
CASSLGGNSYEQYF	TGTGCCAGCAGTTTGGGCGGGAACTCCTACGAGCAGTACTTC	TRBJ2-7	.	many	TRBV27